Given below is one TCR beta chain in context. A much larger clonotype is one base distant, so this may be a read error. Germline CDR1 SGDLS, CDR2 YYNGEE. The CDR3 loop spans 17 amino acids. The data are from a study of kidney transplant recipient with SARS-CoV-2 infection. TCRdb itself ran the reads through MiXCR, one entry per CDR3 protein. The table includes under 300,000 distinct CDR3 sequences, 29% detected once. The starting material was a blood sample, obtained at baseline and between days 110 and 120 from a kidney transplant recipient. The chain has TRBV9 and TRBJ1-6; a weak D match, TRBD1 (6 bases). This clonotype was obtained from a male patient in his 30s who had COVID-19 and was a kidney transplant recipient. Some T cells may be the graft donor's. DNA for the CDR3: TGTGCCAGCAGCGAACGGGACACGAGCTCCTATAATTCACCCCCCCACTTT. This translates into CASSERDTSSYNSPPHF.